Listed here is a single TCR beta chain. The sample belongs to a study of blood T cell repertoires in COVID-19. Study information: Some COVID-19 samples were acute and others convalescent; all came from the United States, Italy and Spain. T cells, B-cell-depleted T cells, or PBMCs supplied cDNA or gDNA.

Original data processing: Researchers report that nucleated cell counts were estimated from reference gene primer amplification. Only in-frame clones appear in the TCRdb table, and some are missing; sequencing was by immunoSEQ multiplex PCR. That table is the source of V, J and clone size, and D and trimming were worked out from the DNA. The sample yields roughly 240,000 clones, around 86% seen once. Enrollment of patients from Seattle took place during active infection, with longitudinal follow-up. The V and J ends lost 1 base and 8 bases respectively, with 9 bases between them. The CDR3 is 13 amino acids. Germline V gene sequence: CDR1 MNHNS, CDR2 SASEGT.

The chain carries TRBV6-1 and TRBJ2-1; the D gene is possibly TRBD1 (6 bases). This TCR came from a woman older than 75 with COVID-19, enrolled during active disease. The sequencing input was peripheral blood. CDR3 protein: CASSEDRVYEQFF. CDR3 in DNA: TGTGCCAGCAGTGAAGACAGGGTCTATGAGCAGTTCTTC.